This entry lists 8 T cell receptor beta chains sequenced from one sample in a study of cytomegalovirus exposure and HLA in healthy donors. The PCR was carried out with 60 Vbeta primers and 13 Jbeta primers. Sequencing was performed with immunoSEQ multiplex PCR; in TCRdb, only in-frame clones are kept and a portion is missing. This sample has over 150,000 clones; approximately 78% occur once, and the top ten carry less than 15%. Sequencing was carried out using PBMCs. The source is a woman aged 50 to 60 in good health and CMV-seropositive.

The chain joins TRBV6-6 to TRBJ1-1; unclear D gene. CDR1 MNHNY and CDR2 SVGAGI come from the germline V gene (reference sequence). The CDR3 covers 15 residues. V lost 5 bases and J lost 3, with 16 bases in between. The CDR3 DNA sequence: TGTGCCAGCAGTCCCAGGAACAACGTGGACACTGAAGCTTTCTTT. Translating it yields CASSPRNNVDTEAFF.

This clone appeared a single time. The chain links TRBV5-1 to TRBJ2-2, with 10 bases lining up with TRBD2. V dropped 3 bases and J dropped 3; count of bases not matched to a gene: 5. The CDR3 has 16 amino acids. Germline V gene sequence: CDR1 SGHRS, CDR2 YFSETQ. CDR3: CASSSLAGGDTGELFF. CDR3 coding DNA: TGCGCCAGCAGCTCTTTAGCGGGGGGAGACACCGGGGAGCTGTTTTTT.

V is TRBV18 and J is TRBJ1-2; 7 bases map to TRBD1. CDR1 and CDR2 (germline): KGHSH, LQKENI. The CDR3 length is 14 residues. Trimming took 0 bases from V and 8 from J; bases not matched to a gene: 6. This CDR3 is CASSPPTGAGGYTF. CDR3 DNA: TGTGCCAGCTCACCACCAACAGGGGCAGGAGGCTACACCTTC.

This chain uses TRBV11-1 with TRBJ1-6; no clear D gene. The CDR3 has 15 amino acids. Trimming took 0 bases from V and 1 from J, leaving 4 bases between them. The germline V gene has CDR1 SGHAT and CDR2 FQDESV (reference sequence). The CDR3 loop reads CASSLARSYNSPLHF. DNA for the CDR3: TGTGCCAGCAGCTTAGCGCGGTCCTATAATTCACCCCTCCACTTT.

The gene calls are TRBV14 and TRBJ1-1; D ambiguous. Germline assignment: CDR1 SGHDN and CDR2 FVKESK. CDR3 length: 15 residues. The V end was cut by 0 bases, the J end by 4 bases, with 12 bases between. The CDR3 DNA reads TGTGCCAGCAGCCAAGACACTTTCCGGGGCACTGAAGCTTTCTTT. This encodes CASSQDTFRGTEAFF.

This sequence joins TRBV5-1 and TRBJ2-7; D may be TRBD1 (6 bases). Germline assignment: CDR1 SGHRS and CDR2 YFSETQ. Trimming stripped 2 bases from V and 3 bases from J, with 12 bases between. The CDR3 spans 14 residues. The CDR3 loop is CASSFVQGDYEQYF. The CDR3 DNA sequence: TGCGCCAGCAGCTTCGTACAGGGAGACTACGAGCAGTACTTC.

This chain connects TRBV27 to TRBJ2-3; D is perhaps TRBD2 (5 bases). Trimming took 3 bases from V and 0 from J, leaving 10 bases between them. This CDR3 is 15 amino acids long. Germline assignment: CDR1 MNHEY and CDR2 SMNVEV (reference sequence). The CDR3 sequence: CASSFYGVSTDTQYF. The CDR3 DNA is TGTGCCAGCAGTTTCTACGGGGTTAGCACAGATACGCAGTATTTT.

J is TRBJ2-3 and V is TRBV6-1, with D possibly being TRBD2 (5 bases). The CDR3 has 14 amino acids. The germline V gene encodes CDR1 MNHNS and CDR2 SASEGT. With 4 bases removed from V and 5 bases from J, the gap between germline ends came to 13 bases. In DNA form, the CDR3 reads TGTGCCAGCAGTGGAGGGAGCTGGCGAGATACGCAGTATTTT. Translated: CASSGGSWRDTQYF.